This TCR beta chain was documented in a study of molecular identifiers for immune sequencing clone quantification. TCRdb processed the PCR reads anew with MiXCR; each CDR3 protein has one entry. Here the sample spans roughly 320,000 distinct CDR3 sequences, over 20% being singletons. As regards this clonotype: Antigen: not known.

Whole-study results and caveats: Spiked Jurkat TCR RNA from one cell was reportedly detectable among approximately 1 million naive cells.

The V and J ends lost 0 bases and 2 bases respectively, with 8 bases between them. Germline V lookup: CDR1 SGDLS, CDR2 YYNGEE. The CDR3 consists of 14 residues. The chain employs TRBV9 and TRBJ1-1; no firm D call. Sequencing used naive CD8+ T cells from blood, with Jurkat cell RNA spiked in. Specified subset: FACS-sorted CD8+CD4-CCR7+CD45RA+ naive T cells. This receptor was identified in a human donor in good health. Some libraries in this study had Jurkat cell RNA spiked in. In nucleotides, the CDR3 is TGTGCCAGCAGCGTAGAGGCAGGCAACACTGAAGCTTTCTTT. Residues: CASSVEAGNTEAFF.